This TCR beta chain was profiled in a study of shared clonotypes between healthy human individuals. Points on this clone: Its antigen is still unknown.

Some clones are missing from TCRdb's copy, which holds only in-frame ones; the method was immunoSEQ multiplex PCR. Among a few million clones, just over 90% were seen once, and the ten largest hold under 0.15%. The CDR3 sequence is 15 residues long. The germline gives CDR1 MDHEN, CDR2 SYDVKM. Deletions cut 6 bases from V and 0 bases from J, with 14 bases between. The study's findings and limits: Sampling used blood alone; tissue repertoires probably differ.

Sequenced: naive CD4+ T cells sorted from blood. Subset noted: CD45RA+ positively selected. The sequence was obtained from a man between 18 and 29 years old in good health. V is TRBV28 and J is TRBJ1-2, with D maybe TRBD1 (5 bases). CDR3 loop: CASRTGRGANYGYTF. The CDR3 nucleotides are TGTGCCAGCAGGACGGGTCGGGGGGCTAACTATGGCTACACCTTC.